What follows are 27 T cell receptor beta chains derived from one specimen sequenced in a study of blood T cells in healthy people across ages. Primed by a sample-barcoded 5' primer and a J-beta primer mix, a second PCR proceeded for roughly 6 to 12 cycles. In TCRdb, the 5' RACE reads were re-called with MiXCR into one record per CDR3 protein. This sample yields about 750,000 distinct CDR3 sequences, of which roughly 50% are seen a single time; under 50% belongs to the top ten. Sequencing used blood. These receptors all stem from a man of 80 years or more in good health.

V and J are TRBV14 and TRBJ2-5; tentative D call: TRBD1 (6 bases). V shed 5 bases and J shed 1 base, with 14 bases lying between them. This CDR3 has 15 amino acids. Germline CDR1 and CDR2: SGHDN and FVKESK. The CDR3 protein is CASSKQTGIQETQYF. CDR3 sequence (DNA): TGTGCCAGCAGCAAACAGACAGGAATCCAAGAGACCCAGTACTTC.

J is TRBJ1-1 and V is TRBV12-3 or TRBV12-4, with 10 bases lining up with TRBD1. J was trimmed by 7 bases and V by 3 bases; bases with no gene match: 8. The CDR3 spans 15 residues. CDR3 sequence (DNA): TGTGCCAGCAGTTTGACAGGGGGCGAAAGGAGTGAAGCTTTCTTT. Protein: CASSLTGGERSEAFF.

V gene TRBV10-3 combines with J gene TRBJ2-1, with unresolved D. Germline CDR1 and CDR2: ENHRY and SYGVKD. V shed 6 bases and J shed 4 bases, with 10 bases lying between them. The CDR3 consists of 13 residues. The CDR3 bases are TGTGCCATCAGACCAGACGGGTACAATGAGCAGTTCTTC. It translates to CAIRPDGYNEQFF.

This clonotype turned up a few times. The gene calls are TRBV12-3 or TRBV12-4 and TRBJ1-4; the D is unclear. CDR3 length: 13 residues. V gave up 3 bases and J gave up 4 bases, with 6 bases separating them. As DNA, the CDR3 is TGTGCCAGCAGTTTGCAGGATAATGAAAAACTGTTTTTT. Protein: CASSLQDNEKLFF.

Regarding this clonotype: At one end, the junction sequence differs from germline, possibly due to a read error. V usage is TRBV12-3 or TRBV12-4 and J usage is TRBJ2-7; 9 nucleotides align to TRBD1. The CDR3 is 14 amino acids. The CDR3 region is CASRLTGGSYERYF. In DNA, the CDR3 is TGTGCCAGCAGGCTAACAGGGGGCAGCTACGAGCGGTACTTC.

This clonotype turned up a few times. This chain connects TRBV5-1 to TRBJ2-1; perhaps TRBD2 as D (5 bases). Germline lookup yields CDR1 SGHRS and CDR2 YFSETQ. V was pared by 4 bases and J by 0 bases, with 20 bases between. The CDR3 runs 18 residues. The CDR3 DNA reads as TGCGCCAGCAGCAGGTTGGCAGCGAGTGGGAGCTCCTACAATGAGCAGTTCTTC. Encoded protein: CASSRLAASGSSYNEQFF.

The CDR3 spells CASSLQGRGTEAFF. The CDR3 nucleotides are TGTGCCAGCTCATTGCAGGGTCGGGGCACTGAAGCTTTCTTT. The chain recombines TRBV18 with TRBJ1-1; tentatively, D is TRBD1 (5 bases). The V end lost 5 bases, the J end lost 4 bases, and 14 bases lay between the germline ends. The CDR3 spans 14 residues. Germline V gene lookup returns CDR1 KGHSH and CDR2 LQKENI.

The chain couples TRBV10-3 to TRBJ1-4; D is unresolved. V was shortened by 8 bases and J by 7 bases, with 14 bases between the two germline ends. Germline CDR1 is ENHRY and CDR2 is SYGVKD. The CDR3 has 13 amino acids. The CDR3 DNA is TGTGCCATCCGGCCGGCGGGCGGTGAAAAACTGTTTTTT. Protein sequence: CAIRPAGGEKLFF.

This chain uses TRBV3-1 with TRBJ2-3; TRBD2 matches at 14 bases. Germline V gene lookup returns CDR1 LGHDT and CDR2 YNNKEL (reference sequence). The junction had 2 bases not matched to a gene; V was cut back by 1 base and J by 2 bases. The CDR3 has 17 amino acids. CDR3 DNA sequence: TGTGCCAGCAGCCAAGGGGGACTAGCGGGAGTCACAGATACGCAGTATTTT. Its protein product is CASSQGGLAGVTDTQYF.

The chain joins TRBV7-9 to TRBJ2-1; D is ambiguous. Germline V lookup: CDR1 SEHNR, CDR2 FQNEAQ (reference sequence). Trimming pared 6 bases from V and 3 bases from J, leaving 15 bases between. The CDR3 sequence is 15 residues long. Here the CDR3 reads CASSPIWPYYNEQFF. The DNA of the CDR3 is TGTGCCAGCAGTCCCATTTGGCCCTACTACAATGAGCAGTTCTTC.

The V call is TRBV29-1, the J call TRBJ1-1; TRBD1 agrees at 9 bases. V lost 7 bases and J lost 1; bases outside the gene matches: 7. Germline assignment: CDR1 SQVTM and CDR2 ANQGSEA. The CDR3 extends over 14 amino acids. The CDR3 sequence: CSAGSGQGNTEAFF. In DNA, the CDR3 is TGCAGCGCCGGTTCGGGACAGGGGAACACTGAAGCTTTCTTT. Variable domain in full (rest from reference TRBV29-1 and TRBJ1-1): SAVISQKPSRDICQRGTSLTIQCQVDSQVTMMFWYRQQPGQSLTLIATANQGSEATYESGFVIDKFPISRPNLTFSTLTVSNMSPEDSSIYLCSAGSGQGNTEAFFGQGTRLTVV.

The CDR3 protein is CASSYRGSVNYGYTF. CDR3 in DNA: TGTGCCAGCAGTTACCGTGGGAGCGTTAACTATGGCTACACCTTC. The chain uses TRBV6-5 and TRBJ1-2, with unresolved D. Per germline, CDR1 MNHEY and CDR2 SVGAGI. This CDR3 is 15 amino acids long. The ends were cut back, 2 bases at V and 1 base at J, with 11 bases in the middle.

This clonotype was detected a few times. The chain carries TRBV6-6 and TRBJ2-7; D perhaps matches TRBD1 (6 bases). This CDR3 has 14 residues. V lost 5 bases and J 3 bases, leaving 14 bases between the germline ends. The germline CDR1 and CDR2 sequences are MNHNY and SVGAGI (reference sequence). The CDR3 is CASSTQGKGYEQYF. DNA of the CDR3: TGTGCCAGCAGTACCCAGGGGAAAGGCTACGAGCAGTACTTC.

About this clonotype: A read error may account for a junction end that differs from germline. The V gene is TRBV3-1, the J gene TRBJ2-1; D tentatively fits TRBD1 or TRBD2 (5 bases each). Germline CDR1 and CDR2: LGHDT and YNNKEL (reference sequence). The CDR3 loop spans 16 amino acids. Here the CDR3 reads CASSQDWRTSYNDQFF. CDR3 bases: TGTGCCAGCAGCCAAGATTGGAGGACATCCTACAATGATCAGTTCTTC.

This chain links TRBV9 with TRBJ2-5; D is perhaps TRBD1 (9 bases). The V and J ends lost 0 bases and 11 bases respectively, with 23 bases between them. Germline CDR1 and CDR2: SGDLS and YYNGEE. The CDR3 has 16 amino acids. The CDR3, as DNA: TGTGCCAGCAGCGTAGGGCCGGGAGGGACAGGGCTTGAGCAGTACTTC. Its protein is CASSVGPGGTGLEQYF.

The chain couples TRBV20-1 to TRBJ2-5, with 11 bases lining up with TRBD2. V shed 5 bases, J shed 5 bases, and the junction held 10 bases outside the gene matches. This CDR3 contains 15 residues. CDR1 and CDR2 from the germline V gene are DFQATT and SNEGSKA (reference sequence). The DNA for the CDR3 is TGCAGTGCTTCCGATAGCGGGAGGGCCCGGGAGACCCAGTACTTC. Translated: CSASDSGRARETQYF.

As concerns this clonotype: A much larger clone sits a single nucleotide away, making a read error possible. This chain links TRBV2 with TRBJ2-1, with D tentatively TRBD2 (6 bases). This CDR3 is 15 amino acids long. Germline lookup yields CDR1 SNHLY and CDR2 FYNNEI. For the CDR3, the DNA is TGTACCAGCAGTGAAATGGGACTCCCCGGAAATGAGCAGTTCTTC. Translating it yields CTSSEMGLPGNEQFF.

V gene TRBV20-1 combines with J gene TRBJ2-7; a possible D gene is TRBD1 (5 bases). The CDR3 extends over 12 amino acids. Germline-derived CDR1 and CDR2 are DFQATT and SNEGSKA (reference sequence). Trimming stripped 8 bases from V and 2 bases from J, with 13 bases between. The CDR3 spells CSTIGATYEQYF. In DNA, the CDR3 is TGCAGTACTATAGGGGCTACCTACGAGCAGTACTTC.

The V call is TRBV25-1, the J call TRBJ2-7, with TRBD2 matching 8 bases. CDR3 size: 16 residues. The ends lost 6 bases at V and 6 bases at J; junction bases unmatched: 16. The germline V gene encodes CDR1 MGHDK and CDR2 SYGVNS. This CDR3 is CASRSSAGADYCEQYF. The CDR3 DNA follows: TGTGCCAGCAGATCATCAGCGGGAGCGGATTACTGCGAGCAGTACTTC.

The sample holds a few counts of this clonotype. V usage is TRBV24-1 and J usage is TRBJ2-1; 7 nucleotides align to TRBD1. This CDR3 spans 14 amino acids. Germline loops: CDR1 KGHDR, CDR2 SFDVKD. J was trimmed by 0 bases and V by 10 bases; bases with no gene match: 5. As DNA, the CDR3 is TGTGCCACGCAGGGGGTTGGCTCCTACAATGAGCAGTTCTTC. This gives the protein CATQGVGSYNEQFF.

The chain uses TRBV27 and TRBJ2-4; D may be TRBD2 (6 bases). The DNA end favors TRBJ2-7, so the J call may be wrong. The CDR3 totals 15 residues. Germline V gives CDR1 MNHEY, CDR2 SMNVEV (reference sequence). The CDR3 region has the DNA TGTGCCAGCAGTTTCCAACGCGGGGCCTCCTACGAGCAGTACTTC. Its translation is CASSFQRGASYEQYF.

This chain uses TRBV29-1 with TRBJ1-3; no definite D call. Between the trimmed V and J ends, which lost 7 bases and 0 bases, there was a span of 10 bases. The germline gives CDR1 SQVTM, CDR2 ANQGSEA. This CDR3 is 13 amino acids long. DNA for the CDR3: TGCAGCGCGCGGGGATCCTCTGGAAACACCATATATTTT. It specifies CSARGSSGNTIYF.

There are a few counts of this clonotype. The chain combines TRBV12-3 or TRBV12-4 with TRBJ2-3; unclear D gene. V shed 5 bases and J shed 11 bases, with 17 bases lying between them. The length of the CDR3 is 13 residues. DNA of the CDR3: TGTGCCAGCAGTCCCGTGGGTTCCGGTTGGCAGTATTTT. Translating it yields CASSPVGSGWQYF.

This clonotype was found a few times. J is TRBJ2-2 and V is TRBV29-1; TRBD1 might be the D (6 bases). Germline V lookup: CDR1 SQVTM, CDR2 ANQGSEA. The CDR3 loop spans 14 amino acids. The V gene lost 8 bases and the J gene lost 3 bases, with 16 bases spanning the gap. CDR3 coding DNA: TGCAGCATCAACGGCAGGGGTGACACCGGGGAGCTGTTTTTT. Amino acid sequence: CSINGRGDTGELFF.

V and J are TRBV9 and TRBJ2-7; 12 nucleotides align to TRBD2. The trim removed 4 bases at V and 3 bases at J, leaving 5 bases unmatched. The CDR3 consists of 15 residues. CDR1 and CDR2 (germline): SGDLS, YYNGEE. CDR3 coding DNA: TGTGCCAGCAGCTACGGACTAGCGGGGAACTACGAGCAGTACTTC. Amino acids: CASSYGLAGNYEQYF.

V gene TRBV7-8 combines with J gene TRBJ2-1; 7 bases fit TRBD2. Germline assignment: CDR1 SGHVS and CDR2 FQNEAQ. With 1 base clipped from V and 7 bases from J, the junction kept 10 bases outside the gene matches. The CDR3 covers 16 residues. CDR3 sequence reads: CASSLGEAGVGNEQFF. The CDR3, as DNA: TGTGCCAGCAGCTTAGGAGAGGCGGGAGTCGGAAATGAGCAGTTCTTC.

In regard to this clonotype: This may stem from a read error, because a much larger clone lies one nucleotide away. The chain recombines TRBV13 with TRBJ2-1; D remains unclear. Germline lookup yields CDR1 PRHDT and CDR2 FYEKMQ (reference sequence). This CDR3 is built from 16 residues. The CDR3 loop reads CARSPPDPLSYNEQFF. In DNA form, the CDR3 reads TGTGCCCGCAGCCCGCCTGACCCACTCTCCTACAATGAGCAGTTCTTC.